A single sample gave rise to the 23 T cell receptor beta chains below, sequenced in a study of neoadjuvant anti-PD-1 for oral cavity cancer. Using immunoSEQ multiplex PCR, the repertoire was profiled, and TCRdb retains in-frame clones only, with some absent. Here the sample spans about 7,000 clones, less than 85% being singletons. This specimen consisted of PBMCs, obtained before nivolumab (anti-PD-1) treatment. The origin of the receptors is a person aged 40 to 85 with oral cavity squamous cell carcinoma.

The rearrangement links TRBV25-1 to TRBJ1-1; a weak D match, TRBD1 (5 bases). The V and J ends lost 7 bases and 1 base respectively, with 10 bases between them. The CDR3 sequence is 13 residues long. Per the germline V gene, CDR1 is MGHDK and CDR2 is SYGVNS. CDR3 loop: CASTRGWNTEAFF. CDR3 coding DNA: TGTGCCAGCACCCGGGGGTGGAACACTGAAGCTTTCTTT. Full variable domain (rest looked up from reference TRBV25-1 and TRBJ1-1): EADIYQTPRYLVIGTGKKITLECSQTMGHDKMYWYQQDPGMELHLIHYSYGVNSTEKGDLSSESTVSRIRTEHFPLTLESARPSHTSQYLCASTRGWNTEAFFGQGTRLTVV.

This clone has just one count. The rearrangement uses TRBV2 and TRBJ1-2; TRBD1 matches at 7 bases. V shed 7 bases, J shed 7 bases, and the junction held 12 bases outside the gene matches. This CDR3 is built from 14 residues. Germline loops: CDR1 SNHLY, CDR2 FYNNEI. The CDR3 DNA sequence: TGTGCCAGCAATAACCAACAGGGGAGTGGTGGCTACACCTTC. Translated, it gives CASNNQQGSGGYTF.

The chain couples TRBV4-1 to TRBJ1-4, with 8 bases fitting TRBD1. The CDR3 spans 15 residues. CDR1 is MGHRA, CDR2 YSYEKL, per germline. V lost 5 bases to trimming and J lost 8 bases; unmatched junction nucleotides: 10. For the CDR3, the DNA is TGCGCCAGCAGCGACACACAGGGGGTACGAGAAAAACTGTTTTTT. This codes for CASSDTQGVREKLFF.

As DNA, the CDR3 is TGTGCCAGCAGTGGCCAGACGGGCTATGGCTACACCTTC. Translating it yields CASSGQTGYGYTF. The gene calls are TRBV2 and TRBJ1-2; D remains ambiguous. Germline CDR1 reads SNHLY; CDR2 reads FYNNEI. With 4 bases removed from V and 4 bases from J, the gap between germline ends came to 10 bases. The length of the CDR3 is 13 residues. Full variable domain (outside the CDR3, taken from reference TRBV2 and TRBJ1-2): EPEVTQTPSHQVTQMGQEVILRCVPISNHLYFYWYRQILGQKVEFLVSFYNNEISEKSEIFDDQFSVERPDGSNFTLKIRSTKLEDSAMYFCASSGQTGYGYTFGSGTRLTVV.

This clone occurred a few times. This chain links TRBV6-1 with TRBJ1-1, with D perhaps matching TRBD1 (6 bases). The CDR3 is 13 residues long. V lost 7 bases and J lost 1, with 10 bases in between. Germline CDR1 reads MNHNS; CDR2 reads SASEGT. Written as DNA, the CDR3 is TGTGCCAGCACGTCCAGGGGGAACACTGAAGCTTTCTTT. Its protein product is CASTSRGNTEAFF.

The CDR3: CASSLGLWPPGQGLEIGELFF. Written as DNA, the CDR3 is TGCGCCAGCAGCTTGGGCCTCTGGCCCCCGGGACAGGGATTGGAAATCGGGGAGCTGTTTTTT. The chain links TRBV5-1 to TRBJ2-2, with 9 positions matching TRBD1. The CDR3 runs to 21 residues. V dropped 0 bases and J dropped 7; count of bases not matched to a gene: 22. Germline V CDR1 and CDR2: SGHRS, YFSETQ.

This rearrangement joins TRBV19 to TRBJ1-3, with D unclear. The CDR3 is 14 residues long. In germline, CDR1 is LNHDA, CDR2 SQIVND (reference sequence). Trimming removed 7 bases at V and 4 bases at J, with 14 bases between. CDR3 loop: CASIDGKIGNTIYF. The CDR3 nucleotides read TGTGCCAGTATTGACGGGAAGATCGGAAACACCATATATTTT.

The chain has TRBV4-3 and TRBJ2-1; 9 nucleotides agree with TRBD1. CDR1 is LGHNA and CDR2 is YSLEER in the germline V gene. The CDR3 has 13 amino acids. V lost 4 bases and J lost 7; bases outside the gene matches: 2. DNA for the CDR3: TGCGCCAGCAGCCTGACAGGGGGGAATGAGCAGTTCTTC. Residues: CASSLTGGNEQFF.

This chain links TRBV5-1 with TRBJ2-5; 10 nucleotides agree with TRBD1. Per germline, CDR1 SGHRS and CDR2 YFSETQ. J was trimmed by 5 bases and V by 4 bases; bases with no gene match: 11. The CDR3 consists of 16 residues. This CDR3 reads CASSPFPGQGTETQYF. CDR3 nucleotides: TGCGCCAGCAGCCCTTTTCCGGGACAGGGGACGGAGACCCAGTACTTC.

V usage is TRBV5-1 and J usage is TRBJ1-4; D gene unclear. The CDR3 length is 11 residues. Trimming took 5 bases from V and 5 from J, leaving 4 bases between them. The V gene's germline CDR1 is SGHRS and CDR2 YFSETQ. This chain's CDR3 is CASRLNEKLFF. CDR3 nucleotide sequence: TGCGCCAGCAGATTAAATGAAAAACTGTTTTTT.

This clone was recorded a few times. The chain is built from TRBV6-4 and TRBJ1-1; D perhaps matches TRBD1 (5 bases). V was trimmed by 3 bases and J by 8 bases, leaving 16 bases between them. This CDR3 is built from 14 residues. From germline, CDR1 is MRHNA and CDR2 SNTAGT. In nucleotides, the CDR3 is TGTGCCAGCAGTGAGGGACCAGAACTGGGGGAAGCTTTCTTT. Translating gives CASSEGPELGEAFF.

This chain links TRBV2 with TRBJ1-1, with D hard to call. Between the trimmed V and J ends, which lost 1 base and 3 bases, there was a span of 12 bases. The CDR3 consists of 15 residues. Germline CDR1 SNHLY, CDR2 FYNNEI. The CDR3 nucleotides read TGTGCCAGCAGTGAAGGGATGACAAGGTACACTGAAGCTTTCTTT. This gives the protein CASSEGMTRYTEAFF.

In the case of this clone: Sequence at one end of the junction differs from germline and may be a read error. In nucleotides, the CDR3 is TGTGCCAGCAGTAACTCCCCCGGGACAGGGGGTTCACCCCCCCACTTT. Protein: CASSNSPGTGGSPPHF. The rearrangement joins TRBV6-6 to TRBJ1-6; 11 bases are shared with TRBD1. CDR1 is MNHNY and CDR2 is SVGAGI in the germline V gene (reference sequence). The CDR3 totals 16 residues.

The V and J genes are TRBV10-2 and TRBJ1-1; D unresolved. This CDR3 is built from 15 residues. V lost 6 bases and J lost 1, with 15 bases in between. Germline values: CDR1 WSHSY, CDR2 SAAADI. The CDR3 reads CASSARADANTEAFF. The CDR3 DNA sequence: TGCGCCAGCAGCGCTAGGGCTGATGCGAACACTGAAGCTTTCTTT.

V and J are TRBV7-9 and TRBJ2-2; no clear D. The germline V gene encodes CDR1 SEHNR and CDR2 FQNEAQ (reference sequence). Trimming removed 4 bases from V and 5 bases from J, with 11 bases in between. CDR3 size: 14 residues. The CDR3 loop reads CASSSTLETGELFF. CDR3 bases: TGTGCCAGCAGCTCAACACTGGAAACCGGGGAGCTGTTTTTT.

V is TRBV6-5 and J is TRBJ1-1, with D maybe TRBD1 (6 bases). CDR3 length equals 15 residues. V was clipped by 2 bases and J by 0 bases, with 10 bases between them. Germline CDR1 is MNHEY and CDR2 is SVGAGI. CDR3 nucleotide sequence: TGTGCCAGCAGTTACCTAACAGGGCTGAACACTGAAGCTTTCTTT. Encoded protein: CASSYLTGLNTEAFF.

V usage is TRBV4-1 and J usage is TRBJ2-1; 8 nucleotides align to TRBD2. With 0 bases clipped from V and 6 bases from J, the junction kept 16 bases outside the gene matches. Germline V gene lookup returns CDR1 MGHRA and CDR2 YSYEKL. The CDR3 runs 19 residues. CDR3 residues: CASSQDGAGGLRPPNEQFF. The CDR3 DNA reads as TGCGCCAGCAGCCAAGATGGGGCGGGGGGCCTTCGGCCCCCCAATGAGCAGTTCTTC.

V and J are TRBV10-3 and TRBJ2-7; TRBD1 or TRBD2 may be the D gene (5 bases each). The CDR3 is 14 residues long. The germline V and J ends were trimmed by 6 bases and 7 bases, with 19 bases remaining between them. The germline V gene encodes CDR1 ENHRY and CDR2 SYGVKD. CDR3 loop: CAISPGDRPFEQYF. The CDR3 DNA reads as TGTGCCATCAGCCCCGGGGACCGCCCTTTTGAGCAGTACTTC.

This clone has a single count. The chain links TRBV2 to TRBJ2-1; D unresolved. The germline V and J ends were trimmed by 8 bases and 0 bases, with 14 bases remaining between them. The CDR3 is made up of 15 amino acids. Germline V gene data show CDR1 as SNHLY and CDR2 as FYNNEI. The CDR3 region is CASQAYSSSYNEQFF. The CDR3 DNA reads as TGTGCCAGCCAAGCCTACAGTTCCTCCTACAATGAGCAGTTCTTC.

In its sample, this clone was seen a few times. The chain uses TRBV27 and TRBJ2-7; D is unclear. CDR3 length: 13 residues. Germline CDR1 MNHEY, CDR2 SMNVEV (reference sequence). Trimming pared 2 bases from V and 3 bases from J, leaving 8 bases between. The CDR3 bases are TGTGCCAGCAGTTTAACCGGCCACTACGAGCAGTACTTC. This translates into CASSLTGHYEQYF.

V and J are TRBV2 and TRBJ2-5; 13 positions match TRBD2. The CDR3 loop spans 18 amino acids. V dropped 4 bases and J dropped 4; count of bases not matched to a gene: 12. CDR1 and CDR2 from the germline V gene are SNHLY and FYNNEI. The CDR3 here is CASSGRTSGGLRVETQYF. The CDR3 region has the DNA TGTGCCAGCAGTGGCCGGACTAGCGGGGGTCTGAGGGTAGAGACCCAGTACTTC.

This sequence joins TRBV19 and TRBJ1-3, with D maybe TRBD1 (5 bases). Germline CDR1 reads LNHDA; CDR2 reads SQIVND (reference sequence). With 9 bases removed from V and 1 base from J, the gap between germline ends came to 10 bases. The CDR3 is 13 amino acids. The DNA of the CDR3 is TGTGCCAGCCCCAGGGAATCTGGAAACACCATATATTTT. This sequence encodes CASPRESGNTIYF.

The chain employs TRBV4-3 and TRBJ1-1; D unclear. The CDR3 consists of 15 residues. V lost 1 base and J lost 2, with 11 bases in between. Germline V gene lookup returns CDR1 LGHNA and CDR2 YSLEER. CDR3 nucleotide sequence: TGCGCCAGCAGCCAAGCTACAGTCCCTAACACTGAAGCTTTCTTT. It codes for CASSQATVPNTEAFF.